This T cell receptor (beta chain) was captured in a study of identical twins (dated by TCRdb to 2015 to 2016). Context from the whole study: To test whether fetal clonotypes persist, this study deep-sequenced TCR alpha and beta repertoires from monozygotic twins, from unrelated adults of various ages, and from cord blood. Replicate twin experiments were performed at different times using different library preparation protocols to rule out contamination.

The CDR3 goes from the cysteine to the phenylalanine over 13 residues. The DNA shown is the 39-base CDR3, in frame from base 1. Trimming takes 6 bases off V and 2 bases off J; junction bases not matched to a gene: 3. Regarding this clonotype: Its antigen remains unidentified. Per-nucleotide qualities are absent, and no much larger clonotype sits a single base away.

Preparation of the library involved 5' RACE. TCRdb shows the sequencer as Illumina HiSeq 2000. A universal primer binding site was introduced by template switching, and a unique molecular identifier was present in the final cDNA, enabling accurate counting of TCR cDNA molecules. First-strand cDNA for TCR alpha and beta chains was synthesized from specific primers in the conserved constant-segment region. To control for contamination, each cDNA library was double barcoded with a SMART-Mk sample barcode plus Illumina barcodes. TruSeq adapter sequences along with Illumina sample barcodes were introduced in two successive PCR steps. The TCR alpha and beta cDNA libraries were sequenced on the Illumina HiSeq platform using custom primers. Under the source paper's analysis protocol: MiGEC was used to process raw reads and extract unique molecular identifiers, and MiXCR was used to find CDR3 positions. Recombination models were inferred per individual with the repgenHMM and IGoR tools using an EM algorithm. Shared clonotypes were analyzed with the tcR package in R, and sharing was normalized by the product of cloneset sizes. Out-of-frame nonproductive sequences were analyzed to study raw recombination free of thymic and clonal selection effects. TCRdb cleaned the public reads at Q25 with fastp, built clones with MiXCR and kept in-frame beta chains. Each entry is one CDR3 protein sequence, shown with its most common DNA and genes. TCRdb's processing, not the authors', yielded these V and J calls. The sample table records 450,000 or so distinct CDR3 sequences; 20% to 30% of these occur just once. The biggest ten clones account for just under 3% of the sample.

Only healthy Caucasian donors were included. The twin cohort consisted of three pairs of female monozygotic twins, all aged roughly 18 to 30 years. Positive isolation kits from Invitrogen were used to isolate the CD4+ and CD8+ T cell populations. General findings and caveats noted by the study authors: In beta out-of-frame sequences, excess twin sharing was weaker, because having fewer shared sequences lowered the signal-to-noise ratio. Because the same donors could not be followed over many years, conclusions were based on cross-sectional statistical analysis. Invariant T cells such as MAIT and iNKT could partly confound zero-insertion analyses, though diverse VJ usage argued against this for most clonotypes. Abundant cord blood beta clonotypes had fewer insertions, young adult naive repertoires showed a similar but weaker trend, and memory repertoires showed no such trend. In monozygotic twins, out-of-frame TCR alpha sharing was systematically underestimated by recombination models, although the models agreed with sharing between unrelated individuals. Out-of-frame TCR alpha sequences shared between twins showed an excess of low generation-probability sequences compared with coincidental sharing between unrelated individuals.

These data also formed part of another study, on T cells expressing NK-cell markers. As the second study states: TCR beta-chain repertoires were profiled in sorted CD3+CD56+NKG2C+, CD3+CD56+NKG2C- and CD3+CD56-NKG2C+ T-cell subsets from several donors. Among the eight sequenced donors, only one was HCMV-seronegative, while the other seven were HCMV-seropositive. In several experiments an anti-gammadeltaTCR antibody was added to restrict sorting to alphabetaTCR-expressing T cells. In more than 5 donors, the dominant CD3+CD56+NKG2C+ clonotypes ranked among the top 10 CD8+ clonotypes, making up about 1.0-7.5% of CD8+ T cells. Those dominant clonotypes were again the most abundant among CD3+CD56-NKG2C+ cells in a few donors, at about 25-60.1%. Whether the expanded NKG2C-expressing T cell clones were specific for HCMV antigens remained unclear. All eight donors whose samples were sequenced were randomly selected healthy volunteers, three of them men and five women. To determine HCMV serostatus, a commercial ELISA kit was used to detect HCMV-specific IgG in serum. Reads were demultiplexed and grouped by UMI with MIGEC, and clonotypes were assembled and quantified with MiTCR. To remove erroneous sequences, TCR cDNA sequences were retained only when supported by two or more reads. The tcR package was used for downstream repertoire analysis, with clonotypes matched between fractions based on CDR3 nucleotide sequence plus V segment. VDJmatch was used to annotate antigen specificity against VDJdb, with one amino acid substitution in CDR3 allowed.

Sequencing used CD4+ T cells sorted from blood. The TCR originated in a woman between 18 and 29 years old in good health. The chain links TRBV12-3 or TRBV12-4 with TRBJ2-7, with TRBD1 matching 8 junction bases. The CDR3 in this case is CASRPGQAYEQYF. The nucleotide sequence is TGTGCCAGCAGACCGGGACAGGCCTACGAGCAGTACTTC.